This T cell receptor (beta chain) originates from a study of metastatic and nonmetastatic thyroid tumors (dated by TCRdb to 2018 to 2020). Looking at the study overall: Repertoires from peripheral blood and from tumor or nodule tissue samples of malignant and benign thyroid patients were compared.

According to the germline V gene, CDR1 reads MNHEY and CDR2 reads SVGEGT. Its CDR3 holds 15 amino acids, cysteine through phenylalanine. The kept DNA is CDR3 alone, 45 bases in frame from the first base. Trimming takes 0 bases from V and 5 bases from J, and the germline ends sit 13 bases apart. No patient had received any treatment before thyroid surgery. Patient clinical samples collected from the early 2010s to the late 2010s were retrospectively analysed using T-cell receptor beta sequencing. Library creation used PCR. The sequencing machine was an Illumina HiSeq 4000. The TCR beta-chain CDR3 region of each patient was profiled by high-throughput sequencing. In the authors' own workflow: A classifier to discriminate distant-metastatic papillary thyroid cancer patients was built from CDR3 differences across clinicopathological groups. To measure repertoire diversity the researchers used the Shannon index, while the Morisita-Horn index served to gauge how similar the tumor and blood repertoires were. Clones were called with MiXCR by TCRdb after fastp trimmed the public reads at Q25, and only in-frame beta chains were retained. These V and J calls are TCRdb output, not the study's own analysis. Counted in this sample were approximately 38,000 clones; 25% to 30% of them appeared once. The ten top clones hold nearly 10% of the sample.

With regard to this clone: The antigen it recognizes is unknown. Base quality data are lacking; no much larger clone is found one base away.

General conclusions and limits of the study: In both blood and tumor samples, malignant tumors were reported to have significantly higher TCR beta diversity than benign nodules.

Specimen: blood. Recombination joined TRBV6-2 or TRBV6-3 with TRBJ1-2, with the D gene call left open. This TCR was recovered from a female donor with papillary thyroid cancer or a benign thyroid nodule (not recorded which). Some clones in this sample may be carry-over from other donors' samples. The DNA is TGTGCCAGCAGTTACTCCGGACCTACGGCTTATGGCTACACCTTC. It translates as CASSYSGPTAYGYTF.